A selection of T cell receptor beta chains follows, all from one sample in a study of T cells in tuberculosis. Profiled with immunoSEQ multiplex PCR; TCRdb holds only in-frame clones, not every one. This sample yields some 31,000 clones, of which roughly 95% are seen a single time; 2% to 3% belongs to the top ten. The sequencing input was PBMCs. The origin of the receptors is a donor aged 10-35 years with latent tuberculosis or without tuberculosis infection. CDR3s include the opening cysteine and the closing phenylalanine or tryptophan. Each record gives: V gene, D gene, clone size, J gene, CDR3 protein, CDR3 DNA. D genes are given only for firm matches. The size of a clone is reported for some rows only, either as once, few or many, or as a class for expanded clones.

>TRBV5-2|-|-|TRBJ1-1
CASSPGQGGDTEAFF
TGTGCCAGCAGCCCCGGACAGGGTGGGGACACTGAAGCTTTCTTT
>TRBV2|TRBD2|-|TRBJ2-2
CASSWTSGSTGELFF
TGTGCCAGCAGTTGGACTAGCGGGTCCACCGGGGAGCTGTTTTTT
>TRBV5-8|-|-|TRBJ1-5
CASSGEQGFNQPQHF
TGTGCCAGCAGCGGAGAACAGGGTTTCAATCAGCCCCAGCATTTT
>TRBV12-1|-|-|TRBJ1-4
CASSSGTVGGNEKLFF
TGTGCCAGCAGTTCCGGGACAGTGGGGGGTAATGAAAAACTGTTTTTT
>TRBV19|-|-|TRBJ1-1
CASSWAGAEAFF
TGTGCCAGTAGTTGGGCGGGGGCTGAAGCTTTCTTT
>TRBV6-5|-|-|TRBJ1-5
CASSYSGREGQPQHF
TGTGCCAGCAGTTACTCAGGCAGGGAAGGTCAGCCCCAGCATTTT
>TRBV7-3|TRBD1|once|TRBJ2-2
CASSLPGQGRGGELFF
TGTGCCAGCAGCTTACCGGGACAGGGACGCGGCGGGGAGCTGTTTTTT
>TRBV9|TRBD1|-|TRBJ1-1
CASSVSSQGARTEAFF
TGTGCCAGCAGCGTGTCCTCTCAGGGGGCTAGGACTGAAGCTTTCTTT
>TRBV5-1|TRBD1|-|TRBJ1-4
CASSLEGRGRGEKLFF
TGCGCCAGCAGCTTGGAAGGCAGGGGGCGAGGTGAAAAACTGTTTTTT
>TRBV7-9|TRBD2|-|TRBJ2-1
CASSSTWQPGGPKNEQFF
TGTGCCAGCAGCTCCACATGGCAGCCGGGAGGGCCGAAAAATGAGCAGTTCTTC
>TRBV5-8|-|-|TRBJ2-1
CASSLEQGFYNEQFF
TGTGCCAGCAGCTTGGAACAGGGATTCTACAATGAGCAGTTCTTC
>TRBV5-6|TRBD2|-|TRBJ2-3
CASSPAGGSDTQYF
TGTGCCAGCAGCCCAGCGGGAGGGTCAGATACGCAGTATTTT
>TRBV2|-|-|TRBJ1-6
CASSNEQVNSPLHF
TGTGCCAGCAGTAATGAACAGGTTAATTCACCCCTCCACTTT
>TRBV4-1|-|-|TRBJ1-3
CASSQVAIGDSGNTIYF
TGCGCCAGCAGCCAAGTAGCCATAGGGGATAGCGGGAACACCATATATTTT
>TRBV7-2|TRBD1|once|TRBJ1-4
CASTPRRGPNEKLFF
TGTGCCAGCACCCCCAGGAGGGGGCCTAATGAAAAACTGTTTTTT
>TRBV4-2|TRBD2|-|TRBJ2-3
CASSQDSGLAGGANTQYF
TGTGCCAGCAGCCAAGATAGCGGACTAGCGGGGGGGGCAAATACGCAGTATTTT
>TRBV9|-|-|TRBJ1-4
CASSSPSGGNEKLFF
TGTGCCAGCAGTTCCCCGTCCGGGGGTAATGAAAAACTGTTTTTT
>TRBV2|-|-|TRBJ2-3
CASKGGQSTDTQYF
TGTGCCAGCAAGGGGGGGCAGAGCACAGATACGCAGTATTTT
>TRBV4-2|TRBD2|-|TRBJ2-1
CASSLSGTSGEQFF
TGTGCCAGCAGCCTTTCCGGGACTAGCGGTGAGCAGTTCTTC
>TRBV5-3|TRBD1|-|TRBJ1-3
CARSLEVLGQVKRNTIYF
TGTGCCAGAAGCTTGGAGGTATTGGGACAGGTCAAGAGGAACACCATATATTTT
>TRBV9|TRBD2|-|TRBJ2-3
CASSVKVRGGDTQYF
TGTGCCAGCAGCGTAAAGGTCCGGGGGGGTGATACGCAGTATTTT
>TRBV6-6|TRBD1|-|TRBJ2-3
CASSLTGGSDTQYF
TGTGCCAGCAGCCTGACAGGGGGCTCAGATACGCAGTATTTT
>TRBV7-3|-|-|TRBJ2-7
CASSLSVGGSYEQYF
TGTGCCAGCAGCTTAAGTGTAGGCGGGTCCTACGAGCAGTACTTC
>TRBV18|TRBD2|-|TRBJ2-3
CASSPPQGLARGDTQYF
TGTGCCAGCTCACCACCTCAGGGACTAGCCAGGGGAGATACGCAGTATTTT
>TRBV19|-|-|TRBJ1-4
CASTLGTVNEKLFF
TGTGCCAGTACCCTAGGAACGGTAAATGAAAAACTGTTTTTT
>TRBV4-1|TRBD2|once|TRBJ2-4
CASSPDRLAELAKNIQYF
TGCGCCAGCTCACCCGATAGACTAGCGGAATTAGCCAAAAACATTCAGTACTTC
>TRBV10-3|TRBD1|-|TRBJ2-7
CAISSPDRSSYEQYF
TGTGCCATCAGTTCTCCGGACAGGAGCTCCTACGAGCAGTACTTC
>TRBV7-9|-|-|TRBJ1-1
CASSSAGTDENTEAFF
TGTGCCAGCAGCTCGGCGGGGACGGATGAGAACACTGAAGCTTTCTTT
>TRBV30|-|-|TRBJ1-1
CAWTDSADTEAFF
TGTGCCTGGACCGACAGCGCCGACACTGAAGCTTTCTTT
>TRBV7-9|TRBD1|-|TRBJ1-1
CASSPPDRGPTEAFF
TGTGCCAGCAGCCCACCAGACAGGGGCCCCACTGAAGCTTTCTTT
>TRBV5-8|TRBD1|-|TRBJ1-3
CASSIRDRAAGNTIYF
TGTGCCAGCAGCATAAGGGACAGGGCCGCTGGAAACACCATATATTTT
>TRBV19|-|-|TRBJ1-4
CASSTEGSGHEKLFF
TGTGCCAGTAGTACCGAGGGGTCGGGACACGAAAAACTGTTTTTT
>TRBV7-2|-|-|TRBJ1-2
CASSEWKGEYGYTF
TGTGCCAGCAGCGAATGGAAGGGAGAGTATGGCTACACCTTC
>TRBV11-3|-|-|TRBJ2-2
CASRGPGELFF
TGTGCCAGCAGGGGCCCCGGGGAGCTGTTTTTT
>TRBV7-7|TRBD1|-|TRBJ2-7
CASSPGQGNYEQYF
TGTGCTAGCAGCCCCGGACAGGGTAACTACGAGCAGTACTTC
>TRBV6-1|TRBD1|-|TRBJ1-2
CASSRGPDGYTF
TGTGCCAGCAGTAGGGGGCCAGATGGCTACACCTTC
>TRBV2|-|-|TRBJ1-2
CASLQQGYTF
TGTGCCAGCCTTCAACAGGGCTACACCTTC
>TRBV7-9|TRBD1|-|TRBJ2-7
CASSFGTGPYEQYF
TGTGCCAGCAGCTTCGGGACAGGCCCCTACGAGCAGTACTTC
>TRBV2|-|-|TRBJ2-7
CASSGDVSAAYEQYF
TGTGCCAGCAGTGGGGATGTTAGCGCTGCCTACGAGCAGTACTTC